This T cell receptor beta chain was documented in a study of cytomegalovirus exposure and HLA in healthy donors. Study results and limitations: Some TCR beta chains (approximately 180 of them) were listed as cytomegalovirus-associated. In vitro testing confirmed three CMV-associated chains as specific for CMV antigens.

Trimming removed 1 base at V and 7 bases at J, with 8 bases between. The length of the CDR3 is 13 residues. Germline V gene lookup returns CDR1 PRHDT and CDR2 FYEKMQ (reference sequence). Points on this clone: The antigen remains unidentified.

Libraries were prepared by immunoSEQ multiplex PCR; TCRdb keeps only in-frame clonotypes and omits some of them. The sample lists some 140,000 clones; roughly nine tenths were seen once. The source of this sequence is a man younger than 30 in good health and CMV-seronegative. Sequencing used PBMCs. The rearrangement links TRBV13 to TRBJ2-1; TRBD1 is a possible D gene (5 bases). The CDR3 coding sequence is TGTGCCAGCAGCTTAGCCAGGGCTAATGAGCAGTTCTTC. Amino acids: CASSLARANEQFF.